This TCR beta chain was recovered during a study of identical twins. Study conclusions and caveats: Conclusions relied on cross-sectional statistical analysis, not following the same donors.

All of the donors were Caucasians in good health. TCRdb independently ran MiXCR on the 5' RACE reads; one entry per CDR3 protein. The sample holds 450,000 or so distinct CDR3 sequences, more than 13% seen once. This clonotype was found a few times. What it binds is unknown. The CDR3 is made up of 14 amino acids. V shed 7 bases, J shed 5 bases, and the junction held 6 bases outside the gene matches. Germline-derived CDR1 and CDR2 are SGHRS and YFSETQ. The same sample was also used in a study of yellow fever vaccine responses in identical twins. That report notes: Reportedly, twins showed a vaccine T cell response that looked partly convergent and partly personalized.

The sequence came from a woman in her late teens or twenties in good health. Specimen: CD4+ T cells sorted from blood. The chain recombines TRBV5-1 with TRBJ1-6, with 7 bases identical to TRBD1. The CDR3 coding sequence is TGCGCCAGCCGTTATACAGGGGATAATTCACCCCTCCACTTT. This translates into CASRYTGDNSPLHF.